The T cell receptor beta chain under discussion was sequenced for a study of identical twins. This clonotype was recorded at least ten times. Via MiXCR, TCRdb re-called the 5' RACE reads, giving one row per CDR3 protein. The repertoire has around 290,000 distinct CDR3 sequences, around 9.7% of them found once; the top ten carry roughly 6.4%. Germline loops: CDR1 KGHDR, CDR2 SFDVKD. V was pared by 4 bases and J by 1 base, with 13 bases between. CDR3 length equals 16 residues. This sample was shared with a second study, whose subject was yellow fever vaccine responses in identical twins.

The clonotype comes from a woman between 18 and 29 years old in good health. V is TRBV24-1 and J is TRBJ2-1; D possibly corresponds to TRBD1 (6 bases). The sample taken for sequencing was CD8+ T cells sorted from blood. The CDR3 nucleotides are TGTGCCACCAGTGAACCCGCAGGGGTATCCTACAATGAGCAGTTCTTC. This translates into CATSEPAGVSYNEQFF.